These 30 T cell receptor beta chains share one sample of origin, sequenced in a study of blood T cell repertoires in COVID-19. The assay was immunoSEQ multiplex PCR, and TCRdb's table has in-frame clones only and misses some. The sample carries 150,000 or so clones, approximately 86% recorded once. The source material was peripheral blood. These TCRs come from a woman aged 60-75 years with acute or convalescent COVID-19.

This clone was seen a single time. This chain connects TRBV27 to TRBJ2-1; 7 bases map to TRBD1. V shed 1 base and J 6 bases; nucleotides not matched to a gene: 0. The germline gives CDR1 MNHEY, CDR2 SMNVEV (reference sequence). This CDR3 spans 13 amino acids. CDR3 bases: TGTGCCAGCAGTTTATGGGACAGCAATGAGCAGTTCTTC. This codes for CASSLWDSNEQFF.

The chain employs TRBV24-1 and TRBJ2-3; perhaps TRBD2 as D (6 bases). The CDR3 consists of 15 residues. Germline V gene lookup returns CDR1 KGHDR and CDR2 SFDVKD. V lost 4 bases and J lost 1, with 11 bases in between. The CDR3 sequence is CATSEGGHGTDTQYF. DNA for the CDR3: TGTGCCACCAGTGAGGGGGGTCACGGCACAGATACGCAGTATTTT.

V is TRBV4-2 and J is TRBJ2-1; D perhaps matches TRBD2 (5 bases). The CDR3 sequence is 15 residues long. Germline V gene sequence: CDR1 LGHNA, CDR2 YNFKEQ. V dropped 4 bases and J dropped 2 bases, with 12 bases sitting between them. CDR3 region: CASSRFNGAYNEQFF. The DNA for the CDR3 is TGTGCCAGCAGCCGTTTCAACGGGGCCTACAATGAGCAGTTCTTC.

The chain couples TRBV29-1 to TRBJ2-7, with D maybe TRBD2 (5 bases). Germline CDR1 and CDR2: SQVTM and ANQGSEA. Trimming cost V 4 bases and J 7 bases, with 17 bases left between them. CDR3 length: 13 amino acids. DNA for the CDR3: TGCAGCGTTGCCCTGGGTGAGGGTCAGGAGCAGTACTTC. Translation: CSVALGEGQEQYF.

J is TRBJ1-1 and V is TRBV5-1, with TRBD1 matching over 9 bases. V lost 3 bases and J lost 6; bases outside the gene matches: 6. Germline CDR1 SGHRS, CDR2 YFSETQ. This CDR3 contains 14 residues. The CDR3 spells CASSWGQGRAEAFF. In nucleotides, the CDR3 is TGCGCCAGCAGCTGGGGACAGGGTCGGGCTGAAGCTTTCTTT.

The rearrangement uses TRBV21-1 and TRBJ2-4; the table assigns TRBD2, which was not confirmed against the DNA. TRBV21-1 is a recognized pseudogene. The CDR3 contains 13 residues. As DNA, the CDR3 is TGTGCCAGCAGCATCCCGGCGGAGTGCATTCAGTACTTC. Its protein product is CASSIPAECIQYF.

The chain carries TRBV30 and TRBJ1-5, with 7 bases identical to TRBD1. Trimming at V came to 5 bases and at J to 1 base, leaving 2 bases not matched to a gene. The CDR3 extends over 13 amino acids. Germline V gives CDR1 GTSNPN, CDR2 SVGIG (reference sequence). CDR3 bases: TGTGCCTGGGGGGGACAGAGCAATCAGCCCCAGCATTTT. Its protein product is CAWGGQSNQPQHF.

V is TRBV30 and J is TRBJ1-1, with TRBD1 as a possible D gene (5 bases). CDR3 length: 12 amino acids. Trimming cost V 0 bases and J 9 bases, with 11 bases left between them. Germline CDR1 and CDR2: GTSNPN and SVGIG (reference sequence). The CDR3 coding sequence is TGTGCCTGGAGTGTACCCAACAGGAAAGCTTTCTTT. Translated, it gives CAWSVPNRKAFF.

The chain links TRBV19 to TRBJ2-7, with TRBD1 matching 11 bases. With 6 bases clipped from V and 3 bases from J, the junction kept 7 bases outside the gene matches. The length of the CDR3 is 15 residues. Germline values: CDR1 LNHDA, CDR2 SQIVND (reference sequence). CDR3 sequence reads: CASSNGQGALYEQYF. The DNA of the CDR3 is TGTGCCAGTAGCAACGGACAGGGGGCCCTCTACGAGCAGTACTTC.

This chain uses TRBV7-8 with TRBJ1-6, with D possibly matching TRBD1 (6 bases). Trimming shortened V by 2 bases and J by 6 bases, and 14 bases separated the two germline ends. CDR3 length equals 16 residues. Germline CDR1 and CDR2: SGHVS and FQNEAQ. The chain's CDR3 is CASSLYIQGSNSPLHF. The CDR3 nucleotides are TGTGCCAGCAGCTTATACATACAGGGTAGTAATTCACCCCTCCACTTT.

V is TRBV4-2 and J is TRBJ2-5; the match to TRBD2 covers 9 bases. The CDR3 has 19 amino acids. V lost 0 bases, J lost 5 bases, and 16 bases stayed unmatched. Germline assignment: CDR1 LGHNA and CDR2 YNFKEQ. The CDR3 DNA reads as TGTGCCAGCAGCCAAGATGGATGGGGCGGGGGGGCTGAATCGGAGACCCAGTACTTC. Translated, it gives CASSQDGWGGGAESETQYF.

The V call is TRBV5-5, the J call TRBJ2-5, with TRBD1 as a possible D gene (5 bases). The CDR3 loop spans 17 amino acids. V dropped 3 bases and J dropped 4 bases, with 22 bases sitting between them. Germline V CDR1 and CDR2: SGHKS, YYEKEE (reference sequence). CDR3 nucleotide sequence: TGTGCCAGCAGCTCGTCATCCAGGGCTTTTTGGGGAGAGACCCAGTACTTC. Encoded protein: CASSSSSRAFWGETQYF. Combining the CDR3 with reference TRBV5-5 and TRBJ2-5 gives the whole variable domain DAGVTQSPTHLIKTRGQQVTLRCSPISGHKSVSWYQQVLGQGPQFIFQYYEKEERGRGNFPDRFSARQFPNYSSELNVNALLLGDSALYLCASSSSSRAFWGETQYFGPGTRLLVL.

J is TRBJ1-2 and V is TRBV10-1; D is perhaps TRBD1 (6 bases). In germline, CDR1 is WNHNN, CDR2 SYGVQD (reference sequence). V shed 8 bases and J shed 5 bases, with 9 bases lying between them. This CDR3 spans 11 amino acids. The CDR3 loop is CASLGHYGYTF. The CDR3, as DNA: TGCGCCAGCCTGGGACATTATGGCTACACCTTC.

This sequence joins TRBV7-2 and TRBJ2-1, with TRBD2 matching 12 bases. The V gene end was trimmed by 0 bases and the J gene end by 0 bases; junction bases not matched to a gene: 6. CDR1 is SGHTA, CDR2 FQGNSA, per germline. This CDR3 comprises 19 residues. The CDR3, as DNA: TGTGCCAGCAGCTTAGCGGGGCTAGCGGGGGGGTACTCCTACAATGAGCAGTTCTTC. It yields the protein CASSLAGLAGGYSYNEQFF.

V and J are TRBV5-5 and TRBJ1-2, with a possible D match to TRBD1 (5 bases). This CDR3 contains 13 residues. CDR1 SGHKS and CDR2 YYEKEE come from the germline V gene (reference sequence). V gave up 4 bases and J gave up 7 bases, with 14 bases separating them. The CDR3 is CASSQGGAAGYTF. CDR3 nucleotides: TGTGCCAGCAGCCAGGGTGGGGCTGCTGGCTACACCTTC.

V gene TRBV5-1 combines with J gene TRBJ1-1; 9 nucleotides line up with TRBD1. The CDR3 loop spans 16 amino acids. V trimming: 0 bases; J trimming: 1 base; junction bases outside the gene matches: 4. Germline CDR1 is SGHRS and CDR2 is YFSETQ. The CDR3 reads CASSLDRGQENTEAFF. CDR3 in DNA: TGCGCCAGCAGCTTGGACAGGGGGCAGGAGAACACTGAAGCTTTCTTT.

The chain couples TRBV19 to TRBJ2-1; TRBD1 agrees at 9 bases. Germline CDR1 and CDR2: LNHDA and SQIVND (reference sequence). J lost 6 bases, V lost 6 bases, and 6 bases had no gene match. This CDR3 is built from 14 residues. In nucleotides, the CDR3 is TGTGCCAGTAGCGTGACAGGGGGTCTCAATGAGCAGTTCTTC. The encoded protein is CASSVTGGLNEQFF.

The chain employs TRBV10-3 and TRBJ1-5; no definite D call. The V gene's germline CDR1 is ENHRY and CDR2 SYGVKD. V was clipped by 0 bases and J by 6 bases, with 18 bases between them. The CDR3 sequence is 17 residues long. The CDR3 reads CAISESTRGGSRQPQHF. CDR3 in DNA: TGTGCCATCAGTGAGTCGACTCGGGGAGGTTCACGTCAGCCCCAGCATTTT.

The CDR3 is CASSFSGGRYPNTGELFF. The CDR3 DNA sequence: TGTGCCAGCAGCTTTTCAGGGGGCCGTTATCCGAACACCGGGGAGCTGTTTTTT. This sequence joins TRBV11-2 and TRBJ2-2, with 8 bases lining up with TRBD1. Trimming took 3 bases from V and 0 from J; bases not matched to a gene: 9. CDR3 length: 18 residues. The germline gives CDR1 SGHAT, CDR2 FQNNGV.

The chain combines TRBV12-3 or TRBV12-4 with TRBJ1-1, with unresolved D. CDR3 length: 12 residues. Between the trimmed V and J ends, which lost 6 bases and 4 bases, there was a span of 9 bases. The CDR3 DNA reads TGTGCCAGCAGCGGTTGGAGCACTGAAGCTTTCTTT. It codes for CASSGWSTEAFF.

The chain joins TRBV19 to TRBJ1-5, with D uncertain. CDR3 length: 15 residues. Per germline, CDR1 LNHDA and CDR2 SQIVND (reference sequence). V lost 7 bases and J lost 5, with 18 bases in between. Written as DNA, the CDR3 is TGTGCCAGTACTACAGTAGAGGGTCATCATCAGCCCCAGCATTTT. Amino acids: CASTTVEGHHQPQHF.

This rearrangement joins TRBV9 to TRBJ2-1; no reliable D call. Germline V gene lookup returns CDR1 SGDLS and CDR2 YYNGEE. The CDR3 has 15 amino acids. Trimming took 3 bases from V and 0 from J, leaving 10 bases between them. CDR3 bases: TGTGCCAGCAGCGCCCCCGGTCCCTCCTACAATGAGCAGTTCTTC. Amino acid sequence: CASSAPGPSYNEQFF.

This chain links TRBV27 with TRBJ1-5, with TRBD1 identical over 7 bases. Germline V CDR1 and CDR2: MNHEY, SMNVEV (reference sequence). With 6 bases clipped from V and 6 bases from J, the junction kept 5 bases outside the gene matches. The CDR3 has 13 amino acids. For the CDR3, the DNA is TGTGCCAGCAGACACCAGGGGGGTCAGCCCCAGCATTTT. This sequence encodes CASRHQGGQPQHF.

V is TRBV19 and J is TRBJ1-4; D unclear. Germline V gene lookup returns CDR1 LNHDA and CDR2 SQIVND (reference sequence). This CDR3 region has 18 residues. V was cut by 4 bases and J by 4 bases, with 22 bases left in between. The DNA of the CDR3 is TGTGCCAGTAGTAGCCCTCTCCTTCCTGGCCCAATTAATGAAAAACTGTTTTTT. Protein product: CASSSPLLPGPINEKLFF.

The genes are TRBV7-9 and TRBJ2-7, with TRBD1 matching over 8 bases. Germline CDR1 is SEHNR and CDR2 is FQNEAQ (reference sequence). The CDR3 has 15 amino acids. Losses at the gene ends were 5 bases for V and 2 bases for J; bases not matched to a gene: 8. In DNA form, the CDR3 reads TGTGCCAGCAGCGCCACAGGGGGAACTACCTACGAGCAGTACTTC. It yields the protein CASSATGGTTYEQYF.

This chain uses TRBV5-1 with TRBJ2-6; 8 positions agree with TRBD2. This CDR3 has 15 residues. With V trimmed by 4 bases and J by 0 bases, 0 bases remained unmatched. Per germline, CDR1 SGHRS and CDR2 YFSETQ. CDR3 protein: CASSAGGSGANVLTF. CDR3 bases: TGCGCCAGCAGCGCGGGGGGCTCTGGGGCCAACGTCCTGACTTTC.

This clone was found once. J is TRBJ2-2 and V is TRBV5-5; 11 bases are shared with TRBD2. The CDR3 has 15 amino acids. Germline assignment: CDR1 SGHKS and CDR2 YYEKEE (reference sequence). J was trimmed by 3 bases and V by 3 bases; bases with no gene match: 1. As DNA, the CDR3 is TGTGCCAGCAGCTCTAGCGGGGGGTACACCGGGGAGCTGTTTTTT. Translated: CASSSSGGYTGELFF.

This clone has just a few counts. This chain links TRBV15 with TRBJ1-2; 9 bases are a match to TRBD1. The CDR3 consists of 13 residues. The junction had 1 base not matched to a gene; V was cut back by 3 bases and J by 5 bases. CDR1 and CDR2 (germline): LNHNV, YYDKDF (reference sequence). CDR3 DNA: TGTGCCACCAGCAGGGACAGGGGATATGGCTACACCTTC. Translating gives CATSRDRGYGYTF.

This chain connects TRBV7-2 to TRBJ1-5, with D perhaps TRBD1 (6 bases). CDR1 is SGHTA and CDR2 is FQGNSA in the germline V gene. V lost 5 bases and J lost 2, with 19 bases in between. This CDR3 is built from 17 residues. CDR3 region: CASSLSGGAFGNQPQHF. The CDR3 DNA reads TGTGCCAGCAGCCTAAGTGGGGGGGCGTTTGGCAATCAGCCCCAGCATTTT.

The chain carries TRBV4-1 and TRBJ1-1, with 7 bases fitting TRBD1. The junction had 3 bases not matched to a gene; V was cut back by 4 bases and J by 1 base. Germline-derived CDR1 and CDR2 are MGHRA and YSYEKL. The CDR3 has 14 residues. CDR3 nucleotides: TGCGCCAGCAGCCCGAGGGGGCCGAACACTGAAGCTTTCTTT. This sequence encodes CASSPRGPNTEAFF.